This passage covers 32 T cell receptor beta chains from one sample sequenced in a study of CD8+ T cells in alopecia areata. Extraction and reverse transcription of RNA yielded cDNA as the sequencing template. The data were produced by immunoSEQ multiplex PCR, yet TCRdb's version contains in-frame clones alone and is incomplete. The data show 65,000 to 75,000 clones, approximately 29% seen once. As for treatment: oral pan-JAK inhibitor, 5-10 mg twice daily. This sample comprised CD8+ T cells sorted from blood, obtained at week 4, from a patient treated with tofacitinib. The receptors shown here come from a human donor with alopecia areata.

The rearrangement links TRBV7-2 to TRBJ2-1; the D gene is possibly TRBD2 (5 bases). The germline CDR1 and CDR2 sequences are SGHTA and FQGNSA. The CDR3 is 15 amino acids. V was shortened by 2 bases and J by 2 bases, with 10 bases between the two germline ends. CDR3: CASSLFLATYNEQFF. The DNA of the CDR3 is TGTGCCAGCAGCTTATTCCTAGCAACCTACAATGAGCAGTTCTTC.

This clone is categorized as medium-sized. The chain is built from TRBV6-1 and TRBJ2-5; tentatively, D is TRBD1 (5 bases). CDR1 is MNHNS and CDR2 is SASEGT in the germline V gene. Trimming cost V 5 bases and J 1 base, with 11 bases left between them. The CDR3 runs 14 residues. CDR3 sequence: CASSPQVTQETQYF. The CDR3 DNA reads as TGTGCCAGCAGTCCACAGGTCACCCAAGAGACCCAGTACTTC.

V usage is TRBV30 and J usage is TRBJ1-2; 7 nucleotides agree with TRBD1. This CDR3 has 13 residues. The ends lost 1 base at V and 8 bases at J; junction bases unmatched: 7. In germline, CDR1 is GTSNPN, CDR2 SVGIG (reference sequence). For the CDR3, the DNA is TGTGCCTGGAGTGAACAGGGGTCGGAAGGCTACACCTTC. As protein: CAWSEQGSEGYTF.

The rearrangement joins TRBV13 to TRBJ2-3; tentative D call: TRBD2 (7 bases). The germline CDR1 and CDR2 sequences are PRHDT and FYEKMQ (reference sequence). This CDR3 is built from 15 residues. Trimming cost V 2 bases and J 4 bases, with 13 bases left between them. CDR3 in amino acids: CASSLRGALSDTQYF. The CDR3 DNA is TGTGCCAGCAGCTTACGGGGGGCTTTATCAGATACGCAGTATTTT.

The chain combines TRBV12-5 with TRBJ2-1, with D uncertain. V was clipped by 4 bases and J by 7 bases, with 5 bases between them. The germline CDR1 and CDR2 sequences are LGHNT and FRNRAP. The CDR3 spans 11 residues. Here the CDR3 reads CASGYGNEQFF. CDR3 nucleotide sequence: TGTGCTAGTGGTTACGGAAATGAGCAGTTCTTC. The full variable domain, in which reference TRBV12-5 and TRBJ2-1 provide the parts outside the CDR3, is DARVTQTPRHKVTEMGQEVTMRCQPILGHNTVFWYRQTMMQGLELLAYFRNRAPLDDSGMPKDRFSAEMPDATLATLKIQPSEPRDSAVYFCASGYGNEQFFGPGTRLTVL.

This chain joins TRBV9 and TRBJ2-1; 7 bases line up with TRBD2. Germline V gene sequence: CDR1 SGDLS, CDR2 YYNGEE. After removal of 0 bases from V and 6 bases from J, the junction contained 6 bases not matched to a gene. The CDR3 runs 15 residues. The CDR3 DNA reads TGTGCCAGCAGCGTAGGTCCGGGAGGAGGCAATGAGCAGTTCTTC. It codes for CASSVGPGGGNEQFF.

This clone was picked up a small number of times. The chain links TRBV29-1 to TRBJ1-2, with D possibly being TRBD1 (6 bases). Germline lookup yields CDR1 SQVTM and CDR2 ANQGSEA. The V end lost 7 bases, the J end lost 4 bases, and 13 bases lay between the germline ends. The CDR3 is made up of 12 amino acids. CDR3 sequence reads: CSALGAAYGYTF. CDR3 coding DNA: TGCAGCGCCCTGGGGGCGGCCTATGGCTACACCTTC.

This chain connects TRBV30 to TRBJ1-2; D call uncertain. CDR1 is GTSNPN, CDR2 SVGIG, per germline (reference sequence). Deletions cut 0 bases from V and 4 bases from J, with 9 bases between. The length of the CDR3 is 13 residues. CDR3 sequence: CAWSVSNFYGYTF. The CDR3 DNA is TGTGCCTGGAGTGTATCGAACTTCTATGGCTACACCTTC.

The chain couples TRBV6-1 to TRBJ1-2; D not resolved. The CDR3 totals 10 residues. Trimming took 2 bases from V and 5 from J, leaving 0 bases between them. Germline-derived CDR1 and CDR2 are MNHNS and SASEGT. CDR3 DNA: TGTGCCAGCAGTGAATATGGCTACACCTTC. It specifies CASSEYGYTF.

This clone was observed a few times. The rearrangement uses TRBV29-1 and TRBJ2-7, with 12 nucleotides matching TRBD1. The CDR3 has 11 residues. Germline loops: CDR1 SQVTM, CDR2 ANQGSEA. V lost 7 bases and J lost 8; bases outside the gene matches: 3. The CDR3 loop reads CSAGTGGKQYF. As DNA, the CDR3 is TGCAGCGCCGGGACAGGGGGCAAGCAGTACTTC.

This clone has only a few counts. The V gene is TRBV7-8, the J gene TRBJ2-7; the D gene could be TRBD1 or TRBD2 (6 bases each). Germline loops: CDR1 SGHVS, CDR2 FQNEAQ. The CDR3 covers 13 residues. Trimming cost V 3 bases and J 5 bases, with 11 bases left between them. CDR3 residues: CASSFSGADEQYF. DNA for the CDR3: TGTGCCAGCAGCTTCTCGGGGGCTGACGAGCAGTACTTC.

The V call is TRBV29-1, the J call TRBJ2-2; 7 bases match TRBD2. The ends lost 6 bases at V and 5 bases at J; junction bases unmatched: 12. Germline V lookup: CDR1 SQVTM, CDR2 ANQGSEA. CDR3 length: 15 amino acids. CDR3 bases: TGCAGCGTCTCATTTCCGGGGGGAGTAACCGGGGAGCTGTTTTTT. Its protein is CSVSFPGGVTGELFF.

The chain is built from TRBV29-1 and TRBJ2-1; TRBD1 matches 10 bases. The J segment lost 1 base and the V segment lost 0 bases, leaving 6 bases of the junction unmatched. Germline-derived CDR1 and CDR2 are SQVTM and ANQGSEA. The CDR3 consists of 17 residues. CDR3: CSVEDSGTGASYNEQFF. CDR3 nucleotide sequence: TGCAGCGTTGAAGATTCTGGGACAGGGGCTTCCTACAATGAGCAGTTCTTC.

This clone was found once. The CDR3 region has the DNA TGTGCCAGCAGCTTAGCACAGTCCAGTGGCTATGGCTACACCTTC. This gives the protein CASSLAQSSGYGYTF. This rearrangement joins TRBV7-9 to TRBJ1-2; no clear D. V was pared by 0 bases and J by 4 bases, with 12 bases between. The CDR3 is 15 amino acids. Germline V gene lookup returns CDR1 SEHNR and CDR2 FQNEAQ (reference sequence).

J is TRBJ1-5 and V is TRBV4-1; D gene uncertain. The CDR3 covers 14 residues. V lost 8 bases and J lost 5, with 16 bases in between. Germline V gene lookup returns CDR1 MGHRA and CDR2 YSYEKL. Written as DNA, the CDR3 is TGCGCCAGCGCTTACCGGGGAGGCGATCAGCCCCAGCATTTT. Encoded protein: CASAYRGGDQPQHF.

V and J are TRBV9 and TRBJ2-7; D is perhaps TRBD2 (5 bases). Trimming shortened V by 3 bases and J by 11 bases, and 15 bases separated the two germline ends. The germline CDR1 and CDR2 sequences are SGDLS and YYNGEE. This CDR3 comprises 12 residues. This chain's CDR3 is CASSGSEGREYF. The CDR3 DNA follows: TGTGCCAGCAGCGGATCTGAGGGTCGTGAGTACTTC.

For the CDR3, the DNA is TGTGCCATCAGTGAAACAGTTAACTATGGCTACACCTTC. Translation: CAISETVNYGYTF. The J gene is TRBJ1-2, the V gene TRBV10-3; no clear D. Germline V lookup: CDR1 ENHRY, CDR2 SYGVKD. Trimming took 3 bases from V and 1 from J, leaving 6 bases between them. The CDR3 spans 13 residues.

The chain recombines TRBV7-9 with TRBJ1-1; no reliable D call. Trimming stripped 4 bases from V and 1 base from J, with 10 bases between. The CDR3 loop spans 14 amino acids. Germline assignment: CDR1 SEHNR and CDR2 FQNEAQ (reference sequence). The CDR3 sequence: CASSYFGENTEAFF. The CDR3 DNA sequence: TGTGCCAGCAGCTACTTCGGGGAGAACACTGAAGCTTTCTTT.

The chain couples TRBV7-9 to TRBJ2-7; the D gene is possibly TRBD1 (5 bases). The CDR3 length is 16 residues. Per the germline V gene, CDR1 is SEHNR and CDR2 is FQNEAQ (reference sequence). The V end lost 7 bases, the J end lost 5 bases, and 24 bases lay between the germline ends. The CDR3 region has the DNA TGTGCCAGCACCGACTGTCAGGGCAGGATTTCTCACGAGCAGTACTTC. Protein: CASTDCQGRISHEQYF.

In this sample, this clone turned up once. The chain employs TRBV29-1 and TRBJ1-2, with 8 bases that match TRBD1. Germline loops: CDR1 SQVTM, CDR2 ANQGSEA. The CDR3 sequence is 12 residues long. J gave up 8 bases and V 6 bases, and 8 bases lay outside the gene matches. The CDR3 is CSVVQGAGGYTF. CDR3 nucleotides: TGCAGCGTCGTTCAGGGGGCTGGAGGCTACACCTTC.

This clone was observed a few times. The V gene is TRBV29-1, the J gene TRBJ2-7; 7 bases line up with TRBD1. Trimming removed 6 bases from V and 2 bases from J; junction bases left unmatched: 7. Per germline, CDR1 SQVTM and CDR2 ANQGSEA. The CDR3 has 13 amino acids. CDR3 DNA: TGCAGCGTATGGACAGGCCGTCCCTACGAGCAGTACTTC. Protein: CSVWTGRPYEQYF.

The chain combines TRBV7-9 with TRBJ2-7, with D unclear. The CDR3 has 12 amino acids. V lost 6 bases, J lost 2 bases, and 8 bases lay in between. Per germline, CDR1 SEHNR and CDR2 FQNEAQ (reference sequence). The CDR3 DNA sequence: TGTGCCAGCAGTGCTGACGCCTACGAGCAGTACTTC. As protein: CASSADAYEQYF.

This chain links TRBV29-1 with TRBJ2-5; a possible D gene is TRBD2 (5 bases). Per germline, CDR1 SQVTM and CDR2 ANQGSEA. V was shortened by 8 bases and J by 4 bases, with 23 bases between the two germline ends. The CDR3 runs 15 residues. The chain's CDR3 is CSFWAVEGRPETQYF. The CDR3 nucleotides are TGCAGCTTTTGGGCCGTAGAGGGAAGACCAGAGACCCAGTACTTC.

This clone has a handful of counts. This chain joins TRBV7-9 and TRBJ2-5; no reliable D call. V gave up 5 bases and J gave up 5 bases, with 9 bases separating them. Germline assignment: CDR1 SEHNR and CDR2 FQNEAQ (reference sequence). The CDR3 totals 12 residues. The CDR3 nucleotides are TGTGCCAGCAGCAAGATTAAGGAGACCCAGTACTTC. This translates into CASSKIKETQYF. Drawing the rest from reference TRBV7-9 and TRBJ2-5, the complete variable domain is DTGVSQNPRHKITKRGQNVTFRCDPISEHNRLYWYRQTLGQGPEFLTYFQNEAQLEKSRLLSDRFSAERPKGSFSTLEIQRTEQGDSAMYLCASSKIKETQYFGPGTRLLVL.

The genes are TRBV29-1 and TRBJ2-7; 8 bases align to TRBD1. Germline-derived CDR1 and CDR2 are SQVTM and ANQGSEA. The junction had 3 bases not matched to a gene; V was cut back by 0 bases and J by 11 bases. The CDR3 length is 11 residues. CDR3 sequence (DNA): TGCAGCGTTGAAGATCCACAGGGGGAGTACTTC. This encodes CSVEDPQGEYF.

J is TRBJ2-5 and V is TRBV27, with D possibly being TRBD2 (5 bases). Trimming took 8 bases from V and 5 from J, leaving 9 bases between them. CDR1 is MNHEY, CDR2 SMNVEV, per germline (reference sequence). The CDR3 spans 11 residues. CDR3 sequence (DNA): TGTGCCAGCGGGAGTCGGGAGACCCAGTACTTC. Protein product: CASGSRETQYF.

J is TRBJ2-1 and V is TRBV9; 10 bases map to TRBD1. Losses at the gene ends were 0 bases for V and 5 bases for J; bases not matched to a gene: 5. The CDR3 is 16 residues long. Germline V gene sequence: CDR1 SGDLS, CDR2 YYNGEE. The CDR3: CASSVGRGTGDNEQFF. The CDR3 DNA sequence: TGTGCCAGCAGCGTAGGGAGAGGGACAGGGGACAATGAGCAGTTCTTC.

The rearrangement uses TRBV29-1 and TRBJ2-7; D not certain. This CDR3 comprises 13 residues. V was shortened by 3 bases and J by 1 base, with 10 bases between the two germline ends. The germline V gene encodes CDR1 SQVTM and CDR2 ANQGSEA. CDR3 bases: TGCAGCGTTGAGGACCGTACGTCCTACGAGCAGTACTTC. Translation gives CSVEDRTSYEQYF.

The rearrangement joins TRBV7-9 to TRBJ1-1; no clear D gene. This CDR3 has 14 residues. V lost 5 bases to trimming and J lost 0 bases, with 10 bases between them. The germline V gene encodes CDR1 SEHNR and CDR2 FQNEAQ (reference sequence). In DNA form, the CDR3 reads TGTGCCAGCAGCGCGGTTGTGATGAACACTGAAGCTTTCTTT. This sequence encodes CASSAVVMNTEAFF.

The chain carries TRBV27 and TRBJ1-5, with D maybe TRBD1 (6 bases). Germline lookup yields CDR1 MNHEY and CDR2 SMNVEV (reference sequence). Between the trimmed V and J ends, which lost 3 bases and 6 bases, there was a span of 12 bases. The CDR3 is 14 amino acids. CDR3 bases: TGTGCCAGCAGTTTGGGGGGCGGGGGTCAGCCCCAGCATTTT. Amino acids: CASSLGGGGQPQHF.

This clone was seen many times. One end of the junction is discordant with germline, which a read error may explain. This chain uses TRBV7-7 with TRBJ2-5, with D perhaps TRBD1 (6 bases). Germline assignment: CDR1 SSHAT and CDR2 FNYEAQ (reference sequence). This CDR3 contains 14 residues. The CDR3 DNA reads as TGTGCTAGCAGCTTAGCCAGGGGACGGGAGACCCAGTACTTC. This sequence encodes CASSLARGRETQYF.

The chain links TRBV6-1 to TRBJ2-3; possibly TRBD2 for D (5 bases). This CDR3 spans 15 amino acids. With 1 base removed from V and 0 bases from J, the gap between germline ends came to 8 bases. The V gene's germline CDR1 is MNHNS and CDR2 SASEGT. CDR3 coding DNA: TGTGCCAGCAGTGAAGTAGGGAGTAGCACAGATACGCAGTATTTT. This gives the protein CASSEVGSSTDTQYF.